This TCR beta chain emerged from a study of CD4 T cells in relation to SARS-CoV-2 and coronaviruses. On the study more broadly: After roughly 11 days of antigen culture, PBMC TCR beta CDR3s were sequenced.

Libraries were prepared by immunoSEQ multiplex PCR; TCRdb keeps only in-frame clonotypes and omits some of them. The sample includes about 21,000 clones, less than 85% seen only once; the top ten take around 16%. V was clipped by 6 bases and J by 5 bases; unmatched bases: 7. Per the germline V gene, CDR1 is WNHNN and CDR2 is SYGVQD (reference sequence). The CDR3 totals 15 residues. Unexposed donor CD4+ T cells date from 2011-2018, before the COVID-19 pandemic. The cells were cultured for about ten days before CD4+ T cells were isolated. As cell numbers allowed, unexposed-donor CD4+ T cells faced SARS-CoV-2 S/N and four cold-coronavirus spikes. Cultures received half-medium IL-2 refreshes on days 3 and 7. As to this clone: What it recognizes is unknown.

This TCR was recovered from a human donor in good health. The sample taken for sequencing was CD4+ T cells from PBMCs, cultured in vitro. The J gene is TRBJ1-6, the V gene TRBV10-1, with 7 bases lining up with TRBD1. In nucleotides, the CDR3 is TGCGCCAGCAGCCCCGGGACAGCTAATAATTCACCCCTCCACTTT. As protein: CASSPGTANNSPLHF.